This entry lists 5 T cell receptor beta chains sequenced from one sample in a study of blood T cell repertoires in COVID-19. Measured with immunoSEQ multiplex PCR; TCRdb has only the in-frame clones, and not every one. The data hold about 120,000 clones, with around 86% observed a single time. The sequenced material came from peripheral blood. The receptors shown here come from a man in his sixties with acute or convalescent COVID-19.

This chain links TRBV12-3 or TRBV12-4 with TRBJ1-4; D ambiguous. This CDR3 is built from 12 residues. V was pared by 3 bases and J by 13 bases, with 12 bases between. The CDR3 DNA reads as TGTGCCAGCAGTTTGGACTCCGGACTACTGTTTTTT. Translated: CASSLDSGLLFF.

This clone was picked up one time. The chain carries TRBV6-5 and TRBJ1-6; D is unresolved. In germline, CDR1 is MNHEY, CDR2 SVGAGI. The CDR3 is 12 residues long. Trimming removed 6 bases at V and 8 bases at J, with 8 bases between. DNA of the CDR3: TGTGCCAGCAGGACGGGGTATTCACCCCTCCACTTT. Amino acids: CASRTGYSPLHF.

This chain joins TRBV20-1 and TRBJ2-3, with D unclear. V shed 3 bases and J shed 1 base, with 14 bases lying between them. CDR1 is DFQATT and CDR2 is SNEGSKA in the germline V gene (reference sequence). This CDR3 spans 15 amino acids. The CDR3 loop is CSASNSNLRTDTQYF. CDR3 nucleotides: TGCAGTGCTAGTAACAGTAACCTACGCACAGATACGCAGTATTTT.

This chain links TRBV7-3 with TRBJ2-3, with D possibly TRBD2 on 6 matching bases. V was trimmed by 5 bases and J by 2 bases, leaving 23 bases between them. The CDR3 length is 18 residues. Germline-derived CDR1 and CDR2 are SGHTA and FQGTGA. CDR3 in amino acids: CASSLAWAGGRNTDTQYF. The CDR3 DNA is TGTGCCAGCAGCCTCGCCTGGGCCGGGGGACGAAACACAGATACGCAGTATTTT.

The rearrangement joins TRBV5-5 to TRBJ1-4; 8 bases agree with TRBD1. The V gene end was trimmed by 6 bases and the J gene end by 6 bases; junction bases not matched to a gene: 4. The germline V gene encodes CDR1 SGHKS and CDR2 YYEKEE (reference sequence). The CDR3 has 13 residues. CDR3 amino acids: CASTPTGDEKLFF. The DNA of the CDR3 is TGTGCCAGCACCCCGACAGGGGATGAAAAACTGTTTTTT.